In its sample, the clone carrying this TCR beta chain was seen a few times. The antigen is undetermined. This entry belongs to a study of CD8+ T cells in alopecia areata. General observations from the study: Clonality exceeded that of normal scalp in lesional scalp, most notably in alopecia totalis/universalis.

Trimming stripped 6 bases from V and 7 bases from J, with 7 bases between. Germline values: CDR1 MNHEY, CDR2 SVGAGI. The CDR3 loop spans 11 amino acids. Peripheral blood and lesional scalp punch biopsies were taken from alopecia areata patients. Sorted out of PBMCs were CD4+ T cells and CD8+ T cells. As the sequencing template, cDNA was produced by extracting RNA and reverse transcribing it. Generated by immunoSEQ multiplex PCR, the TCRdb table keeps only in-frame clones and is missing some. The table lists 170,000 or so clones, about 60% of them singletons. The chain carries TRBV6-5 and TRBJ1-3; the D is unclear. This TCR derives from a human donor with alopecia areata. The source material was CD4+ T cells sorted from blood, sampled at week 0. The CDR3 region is CASRTLNTIYF. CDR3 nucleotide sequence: TGTGCCAGCAGAACCCTGAACACCATATATTTT.